Sequencing of this TCR beta chain was carried out in a study of OX40 agonist ivuxolimab in advanced cancers. Study context: The patients received agonistic anti-OX40 (CD134) antibody ivuxolimab. Three patients showed partial responses: one hepatocellular carcinoma and two cutaneous melanoma cases. A history of anti-PD-1, anti-PD-L1 or anti-CTLA-4 therapy was acceptable, and over 35% had some.

Profiling relied on immunoSEQ multiplex PCR, and the TCRdb table lists in-frame clones only, not all of them. The sample consists of fewer than 75,000 clones, approximately 86% of them appearing once. Study results and limitations: Clonal expansion was among the lowest in partial responders at 0.1-3.0 mg/kg, especially CD8+.

The germline V gene has CDR1 SGHNT and CDR2 YYREEE (reference sequence). This CDR3 is built from 16 residues. V lost 0 bases, J lost 5 bases, and 18 bases lay in between. Note on this clone: No antigen is known for it.

The starting material was CD4+ or CD8+ T cells sorted from blood, obtained in a trial of the OX40 agonist ivuxolimab. The chain employs TRBV5-4 and TRBJ2-7; tentatively, D is TRBD2 (6 bases). This clonotype was obtained from an adult with an advanced solid tumor such as melanoma, head and neck, liver or kidney cancer. The CDR3 coding sequence is TGTGCCAGCAGCTTGGCCGGGACGGGAGCCGGCCACGAGCAGTACTTC. Protein product: CASSLAGTGAGHEQYF.